The 26 T cell receptor beta chains in this list originate from one sample, sequenced in a study of blood T cells in healthy people across ages. Primed by a sample-barcoded 5' primer and a J-beta primer mix, a second PCR proceeded for 7 to 11 cycles. TCRdb called the 5' RACE reads again in MiXCR, with one record for every CDR3 protein. Here the sample spans some 1.4 million distinct CDR3 sequences, about 40% being singletons. The specimen was blood. These receptors all stem from a woman aged 18-29 years in good health.

The chain combines TRBV20-1 with TRBJ2-7; D remains unclear. The length of the CDR3 is 15 residues. Germline lookup yields CDR1 DFQATT and CDR2 SNEGSKA (reference sequence). The ends were cut back, 1 base at V and 0 bases at J, with 13 bases in the middle. The CDR3 DNA is TGCAGTGCTAGAGCGGGCAGGAGTGCCTCCTACGAGCAGTACTTC. This encodes CSARAGRSASYEQYF.

This clonotype was picked up a small number of times. This chain uses TRBV14 with TRBJ1-1, with a weak D call TRBD1 (5 bases). The ends were cut back, 0 bases at V and 6 bases at J, with 8 bases in the middle. The CDR3 is 13 amino acids. Per the germline V gene, CDR1 is SGHDN and CDR2 is FVKESK. CDR3 amino acids: CASSQDRVPEAFF. In DNA, the CDR3 is TGTGCCAGCAGCCAAGACAGGGTACCTGAAGCTTTCTTT.

This clonotype was counted only a few times. The chain has TRBV7-3 and TRBJ2-1, with D perhaps matching TRBD1 (6 bases). This CDR3 has 15 residues. Trimming stripped 2 bases from V and 5 bases from J, with 13 bases between. From germline, CDR1 is SGHTA and CDR2 FQGTGA. The CDR3 region is CASSLEQGWNNEQFF. As DNA, the CDR3 is TGTGCCAGCAGCTTAGAACAGGGTTGGAACAATGAGCAGTTCTTC.

The chain has TRBV20-1 and TRBJ1-2; D remains ambiguous. The CDR3 sequence is 10 residues long. V was trimmed by 0 bases and J by 13 bases, leaving 9 bases between them. Germline assignment: CDR1 DFQATT and CDR2 SNEGSKA (reference sequence). The CDR3 loop is CSARDSAPTF. CDR3 in DNA: TGCAGTGCTAGAGATAGTGCCCCCACCTTC.

This clonotype turned up a few times. The V and J genes are TRBV2 and TRBJ1-2, with D perhaps matching TRBD1 (5 bases). CDR3 length: 13 residues. The germline gives CDR1 SNHLY, CDR2 FYNNEI. The V end was cut by 5 bases, the J end by 8 bases, with 15 bases between. The CDR3: CASSLQNGAGYTF. DNA for the CDR3: TGTGCCAGCAGTTTACAGAACGGGGCGGGCTACACCTTC. The full variable domain, completed using reference TRBV2 and TRBJ1-2, is EPEVTQTPSHQVTQMGQEVILRCVPISNHLYFYWYRQILGQKVEFLVSFYNNEISEKSEIFDDQFSVERPDGSNFTLKIRSTKLEDSAMYFCASSLQNGAGYTFGSGTRLTVV.

The genes are TRBV7-9 and TRBJ1-2; D gene unclear. The CDR3 spans 13 residues. V lost 4 bases and J 8 bases, leaving 14 bases between the germline ends. Germline V gives CDR1 SEHNR, CDR2 FQNEAQ (reference sequence). CDR3 nucleotides: TGTGCCAGCAGCTCGTACATTTATCAGGGCTACACCTTC. It translates to CASSSYIYQGYTF.

The table lists this clonotype with a few counts. The chain combines TRBV29-1 with TRBJ2-5; no reliable D call. V was cut by 4 bases and J by 1 base, with 10 bases left in between. Germline lookup yields CDR1 SQVTM and CDR2 ANQGSEA. The CDR3 is made up of 13 amino acids. CDR3 nucleotides: TGCAGCGTTGCCAAGGGTTTCCAAGAGACCCAGTACTTC. Its translation: CSVAKGFQETQYF.

The table lists this clonotype with many counts. This chain uses TRBV15 with TRBJ2-6, with D perhaps TRBD2 (6 bases). The V end lost 0 bases, the J end lost 11 bases, and 14 bases lay between the germline ends. The CDR3 consists of 15 residues. Germline V gene lookup returns CDR1 LNHNV and CDR2 YYDKDF (reference sequence). The DNA of the CDR3 is TGTGCCACCAGCAGAGATCGGGGGTTTGGTGACGTCCTGACTTTC. This codes for CATSRDRGFGDVLTF.

For this clonotype: The junction does not match germline at one end; this may be a read error. This chain joins TRBV4-1 and TRBJ1-1; D ambiguous. The CDR3 has 15 residues. CDR1 MGHRA and CDR2 YSYEKL come from the germline V gene. Here the CDR3 reads CACSHQPLMDTEAFF. CDR3 coding DNA: TGCGCCTGCAGCCATCAACCCCTGATGGACACTGAAGCTTTCTTT.

This clonotype has a handful of counts. The gene calls are TRBV7-9 and TRBJ2-6; 12 positions match TRBD2. This CDR3 region has 18 residues. The V segment lost 5 bases and the J segment 0 bases; nucleotides outside the gene matches: 5. Germline loops: CDR1 SEHNR, CDR2 FQNEAQ (reference sequence). Here the CDR3 reads CASSQGLAGFSGANVLTF. Here the CDR3 DNA reads TGTGCCAGCAGCCAGGGACTAGCGGGTTTCTCTGGGGCCAACGTCCTGACTTTC.

The chain links TRBV27 to TRBJ2-5, with 7 bases lining up with TRBD2. The J call may be incorrect, as the DNA end agrees better with TRBJ2-7. This CDR3 spans 14 amino acids. Looked up from germline, CDR1 is MNHEY and CDR2 is SMNVEV (reference sequence). The CDR3 DNA sequence: TGTGCCAGCAGTTTCGGGCGGGGGAACTACGAGCAGTACTTC. It specifies CASSFGRGNYEQYF.

This clonotype was picked up a small number of times. This rearrangement joins TRBV7-2 to TRBJ2-1; D uncertain. The CDR3 is made up of 14 amino acids. Germline V gene data show CDR1 as SGHTA and CDR2 as FQGNSA. The V gene lost 4 bases and the J gene lost 3 bases, with 10 bases spanning the gap. CDR3 residues: CASSSGPDYNEQFF. The CDR3, as DNA: TGTGCCAGCAGCTCCGGACCAGACTACAATGAGCAGTTCTTC.

There are many counts of this clonotype. The chain links TRBV29-1 to TRBJ1-2; D call uncertain. Germline CDR1 is SQVTM and CDR2 is ANQGSEA. V lost 3 bases to trimming and J lost 2 bases, with 19 bases between them. The CDR3 extends over 16 amino acids. The CDR3 here is CSVEASEGRENYGYTF. DNA for the CDR3: TGCAGCGTTGAGGCCTCGGAGGGCCGGGAGAACTATGGCTACACCTTC.

The chain uses TRBV6-5 and TRBJ2-3; D is undetermined. The germline CDR1 and CDR2 sequences are MNHEY and SVGAGI. The V gene lost 3 bases and the J gene lost 0 bases, with 10 bases spanning the gap. The CDR3 contains 15 residues. This CDR3 reads CASSYTDASTDTQYF. The CDR3 DNA reads as TGTGCCAGCAGTTATACAGATGCTAGCACAGATACGCAGTATTTT.

The genes are TRBV2 and TRBJ2-2; no clear D gene. The CDR3 has 12 residues. The V gene lost 6 bases and the J gene lost 8 bases, with 10 bases spanning the gap. Germline loops: CDR1 SNHLY, CDR2 FYNNEI. The CDR3 sequence: CASRVYGGELFF. The CDR3 DNA follows: TGTGCCAGCAGGGTTTATGGTGGGGAGCTGTTTTTT.

This clonotype was seen a handful of times. J is TRBJ2-7 and V is TRBV3-1; tentatively, D is TRBD1 or TRBD2 (5 bases each). Germline V gene data show CDR1 as LGHDT and CDR2 as YNNKEL (reference sequence). Trimming left V 1 base short and J 2 bases short, with 9 bases between. CDR3 size: 14 residues. In DNA form, the CDR3 reads TGTGCCAGCAGCCAAGGGGGACCAACCTACGAGCAGTACTTC. Its protein product is CASSQGGPTYEQYF.

The chain links TRBV10-3 to TRBJ2-1; 13 bases are shared with TRBD2. The V gene end was trimmed by 5 bases and the J gene end by 7 bases; junction bases not matched to a gene: 14. Germline CDR1 is ENHRY and CDR2 is SYGVKD. This CDR3 spans 18 amino acids. CDR3 sequence (DNA): TGTGCCATCAGTATATATCCCGGGACTAGCGGGAAAGGGAATGAGCAGTTCTTC. It translates to CAISIYPGTSGKGNEQFF.

This chain joins TRBV20-1 and TRBJ2-1, with 15 bases matching TRBD2. CDR1 is DFQATT, CDR2 SNEGSKA, per germline (reference sequence). V gave up 1 base and J gave up 4 bases; unmatched junction bases: 2. The CDR3 totals 16 residues. The CDR3 sequence: CSARGTSGGAYNEQFF. DNA of the CDR3: TGCAGTGCTAGAGGGACTAGCGGGGGGGCTTACAATGAGCAGTTCTTC.

This chain joins TRBV11-2 and TRBJ1-2; maybe TRBD1 (5 bases). Germline V gene lookup returns CDR1 SGHAT and CDR2 FQNNGV. The CDR3 is 16 amino acids. Between the trimmed V and J ends, which lost 1 base and 8 bases, there was a span of 20 bases. CDR3 coding DNA: TGTGCCAGCAGCTTAGCTGCCGGGACGGTTTGGGGAGGCTACACCTTC. It yields the protein CASSLAAGTVWGGYTF.

The chain is built from TRBV11-2 and TRBJ2-7, with 8 bases matching TRBD2. The CDR3 sequence is 19 residues long. The V gene's germline CDR1 is SGHAT and CDR2 FQNNGV. V was pared by 1 base and J by 0 bases, with 14 bases of the junction left unmatched. In DNA, the CDR3 is TGTGCCAGCAGCTTAGTCGTTGGGCTAGCGGGCAAGGTCTCCTACGAGCAGTACTTC. Amino acids: CASSLVVGLAGKVSYEQYF.

This clonotype was found a few times. J is TRBJ2-3 and V is TRBV4-2; 8 bases align to TRBD2. V shed 1 base and J 2 bases; nucleotides not matched to a gene: 11. The germline gives CDR1 LGHNA, CDR2 YNFKEQ. This CDR3 region has 18 residues. The CDR3 DNA sequence: TGTGCCAGCAGCCAAGTTAGTATCCTAGCGGGTACCACAGATACGCAGTATTTT. The encoded protein is CASSQVSILAGTTDTQYF.

This chain joins TRBV27 and TRBJ2-5; 12 bases agree with TRBD1. The DNA matches TRBJ2-7 better at its end, which makes the J call doubtful. This CDR3 contains 14 residues. Germline V gene data show CDR1 as MNHEY and CDR2 as SMNVEV (reference sequence). The CDR3 is CATSGTGGATEQYF. DNA of the CDR3: TGTGCCACTTCGGGGACAGGGGGCGCGACCGAGCAGTACTTC.

This clonotype was counted between two and nine times. V and J are TRBV10-3 and TRBJ2-7; D call uncertain. This CDR3 has 15 amino acids. Trimming stripped 2 bases from V and 1 base from J, with 12 bases between. The germline V gene encodes CDR1 ENHRY and CDR2 SYGVKD. CDR3 sequence reads: CAISEGAVLSYEQYF. In DNA, the CDR3 is TGTGCCATCAGTGAGGGAGCAGTGCTATCCTACGAGCAGTACTTC.

This clonotype turned up a few times. The genes are TRBV20-1 and TRBJ1-2, with 7 bases matching TRBD1. Germline CDR1 reads DFQATT; CDR2 reads SNEGSKA (reference sequence). This CDR3 region has 12 residues. V lost 1 base and J lost 6; bases outside the gene matches: 2. The DNA of the CDR3 is TGCAGTGCTAGAGGACAGGGTGATGGCTACACCTTC. This encodes CSARGQGDGYTF.

This chain links TRBV5-1 with TRBJ2-7; TRBD2 aligns across 9 bases. J lost 5 bases, V lost 3 bases, and 9 bases had no gene match. Germline values: CDR1 SGHRS, CDR2 YFSETQ. This CDR3 has 15 amino acids. The CDR3 bases are TGCGCCAGCAGCTACACAGCGGGGGGTGGAAACGAGCAGTACTTC. This translates into CASSYTAGGGNEQYF.

This clonotype has a handful of counts. The CDR3 region is CASSLGGSGAYNEQFF. The CDR3 nucleotides are TGTGCCAGCAGCTTAGGCGGTAGCGGGGCCTACAATGAGCAGTTCTTC. The V and J genes are TRBV7-9 and TRBJ2-1; TRBD2 aligns across 8 bases. V lost 1 base and J lost 2; bases outside the gene matches: 4. Germline V gene sequence: CDR1 SEHNR, CDR2 FQNEAQ (reference sequence). The length of the CDR3 is 16 residues.